The 6 T cell receptor beta chains in this list originate from one sample, sequenced in a study of T-cell reconstitution after alpha-beta-depleted transplantation in children. Researchers prepared the TCRbeta library using unique molecular identifiers, the study reports. TCRdb ran MiXCR on the PCR reads and lists one entry per CDR3 protein. The data contain some 600,000 distinct CDR3 sequences, roughly 15% of them singletons. This specimen was PBMCs from the stem cell graft donor, taken from the stem cell graft. The receptors originated from a human donor who donated a stem cell graft to a child with acute myeloid leukemia.

Many counts were recorded for this clonotype. The rearrangement uses TRBV29-1 and TRBJ1-2; D not certain. Germline lookup yields CDR1 SQVTM and CDR2 ANQGSEA. There are 13 residues in the CDR3. The V end lost 4 bases, the J end lost 8 bases, and 17 bases lay between the germline ends. The CDR3 loop is CSVGGPEGFGYTF. The DNA of the CDR3 is TGCAGCGTTGGCGGCCCGGAAGGATTCGGCTACACCTTC.

This clonotype was observed a few times. The V and J genes are TRBV5-1 and TRBJ2-1, with 9 positions matching TRBD1. The CDR3 runs 16 residues. V lost 4 bases, J lost 4 bases, and 9 bases stayed unmatched. CDR1 and CDR2 from the germline V gene are SGHRS and YFSETQ. For the CDR3, the DNA is TGCGCCAGCAGCAACTCCTGGGACAGGGTATACAATGAGCAGTTCTTC. Its protein product is CASSNSWDRVYNEQFF.

The V gene is TRBV27, the J gene TRBJ1-1, with D perhaps TRBD1 (6 bases). Germline lookup yields CDR1 MNHEY and CDR2 SMNVEV (reference sequence). The V and J ends lost 0 bases and 6 bases respectively, with 14 bases between them. The CDR3 is 15 residues long. The chain's CDR3 is CASSLSTGAAAEAFF. The CDR3 DNA reads TGTGCCAGCAGTTTATCGACGGGGGCGGCGGCTGAAGCTTTCTTT.

There are a few counts of this clonotype. The J gene is TRBJ2-7, the V gene TRBV6-2 or TRBV6-3; D gene unclear. Germline CDR1 MNHEY, CDR2 SVGEGT. CDR3 size: 15 residues. The V and J ends lost 2 bases and 2 bases respectively, with 13 bases between them. This CDR3 reads CASSYLIDGPYEQYF. In DNA, the CDR3 is TGTGCCAGCAGTTACCTGATCGACGGGCCCTACGAGCAGTACTTC.

This clonotype was seen only a few times. The CDR3 sequence: CSARDKVGQSGTVAYNEQFF. The DNA of the CDR3 is TGCAGTGCTAGAGATAAAGTGGGGCAGAGCGGAACAGTAGCCTACAATGAGCAGTTCTTC. The chain has TRBV20-1 and TRBJ2-1; D may correspond to TRBD1 or TRBD2 (5 bases each). V shed 0 bases and J shed 2 bases, with 26 bases lying between them. Germline V lookup: CDR1 DFQATT, CDR2 SNEGSKA (reference sequence). This CDR3 region has 20 residues.

On this clonotype: At one end the junction does not follow the germline gene, possibly because of a read error. CDR3 sequence reads: CASCRGPRLALF. Here the CDR3 DNA reads TGTGCCAGCTGCAGGGGCCCACGACTAGCTTTGTTT. V gene TRBV6-6 combines with J gene TRBJ1-1; perhaps TRBD1 as D (6 bases). CDR1 MNHNY and CDR2 SVGAGI come from the germline V gene (reference sequence). The CDR3 length is 12 residues.